This T cell receptor (beta chain) appears in the sequencing data of a study of cytomegalovirus exposure and HLA in healthy donors. The germline V gene encodes CDR1 SGHRS and CDR2 YFSETQ. The V gene lost 0 bases and the J gene lost 1 base, with 12 bases spanning the gap. CDR3 length equals 16 residues. Remarks on this clone: The antigen is undetermined.

General study results and limits: In a later analysis, HLA-associated beta chains showed higher expansion and lower generation probabilities than comparable chains.

PCR involved 60 Vbeta and 13 Jbeta primers. Measured with immunoSEQ multiplex PCR; TCRdb has only the in-frame clones, and not every one. The data hold some 41,000 clones, with around 68% observed a single time. The sequence was obtained from a middle-aged man in good health and CMV-seronegative. The sequenced material came from PBMCs. This rearrangement joins TRBV5-1 to TRBJ2-3; D gene unclear. The chain's CDR3 is CASSLAASSGTDTQYF. The CDR3 DNA reads TGCGCCAGCAGCTTGGCCGCGTCGAGCGGCACAGATACGCAGTATTTT.